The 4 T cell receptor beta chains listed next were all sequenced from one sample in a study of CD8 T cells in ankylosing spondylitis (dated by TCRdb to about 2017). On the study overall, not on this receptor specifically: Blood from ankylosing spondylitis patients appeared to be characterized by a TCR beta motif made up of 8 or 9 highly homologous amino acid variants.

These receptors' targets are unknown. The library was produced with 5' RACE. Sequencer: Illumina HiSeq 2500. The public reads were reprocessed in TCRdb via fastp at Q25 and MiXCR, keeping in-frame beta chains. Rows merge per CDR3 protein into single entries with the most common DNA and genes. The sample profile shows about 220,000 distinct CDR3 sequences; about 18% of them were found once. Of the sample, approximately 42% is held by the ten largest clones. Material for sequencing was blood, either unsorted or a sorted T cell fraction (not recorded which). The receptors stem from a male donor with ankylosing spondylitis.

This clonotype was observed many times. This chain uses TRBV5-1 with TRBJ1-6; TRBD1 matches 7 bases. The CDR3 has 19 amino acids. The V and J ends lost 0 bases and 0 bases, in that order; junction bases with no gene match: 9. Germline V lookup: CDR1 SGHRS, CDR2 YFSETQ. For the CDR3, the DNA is TGCGCCAGCAGCTTGGCTACGACAGGGAAAAACTCCTATAATTCACCCCTCCACTTT. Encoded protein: CASSLATTGKNSYNSPLHF.

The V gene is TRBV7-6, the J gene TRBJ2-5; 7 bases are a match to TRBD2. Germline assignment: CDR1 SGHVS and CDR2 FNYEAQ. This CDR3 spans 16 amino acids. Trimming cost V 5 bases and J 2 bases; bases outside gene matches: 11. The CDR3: CASSPRLAVVQETQYF. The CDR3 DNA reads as TGTGCCAGCAGCCCTCGACTAGCAGTGGTACAAGAGACCCAGTACTTC. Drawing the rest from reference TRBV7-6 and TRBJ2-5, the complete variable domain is GAGVSQSPRYKVTKRGQDVALRCDPISGHVSLYWYRQALGQGPEFLTYFNYEAQQDKSGLPNDRFSAERPEGSISTLTIQRTEQRDSAMYRCASSPRLAVVQETQYFGPGTRLLVL.

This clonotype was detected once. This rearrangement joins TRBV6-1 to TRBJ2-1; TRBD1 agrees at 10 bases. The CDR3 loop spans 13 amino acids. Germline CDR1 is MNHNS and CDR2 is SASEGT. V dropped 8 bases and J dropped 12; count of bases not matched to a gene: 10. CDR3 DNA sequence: TGTGCCAGCCGACAGGGGGCAACTACCGGGCAGTTCTTC. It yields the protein CASRQGATTGQFF.

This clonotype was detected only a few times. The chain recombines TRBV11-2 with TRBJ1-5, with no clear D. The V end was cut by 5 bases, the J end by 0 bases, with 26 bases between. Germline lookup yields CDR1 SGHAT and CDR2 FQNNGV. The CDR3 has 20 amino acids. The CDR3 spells CASSLPIIPAGFNSNQPQHF. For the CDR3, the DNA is TGTGCCAGCAGCCTACCTATTATACCGGCGGGATTCAATAGCAATCAGCCCCAGCATTTT.